Presented here are 23 T cell receptor beta chains from one specimen sequenced in a study of blood T cell repertoires in COVID-19. TCRdb's copy holds only in-frame clones and misses some; the assay was immunoSEQ multiplex PCR. Among 290,000 or so clones listed, more than 75% were seen once. Source material: PBMCs or T cells enriched from blood (not recorded which). These receptors were taken from a woman between 18 and 29 years old who had recovered from COVID-19.

The chain links TRBV2 to TRBJ2-1; TRBD2 matches at 10 bases. Losses at the gene ends were 2 bases for V and 10 bases for J; bases not matched to a gene: 8. CDR1 and CDR2 from the germline V gene are SNHLY and FYNNEI. The CDR3 runs to 15 residues. CDR3 loop: CASSERSGGAEEQFF. In nucleotides, the CDR3 is TGTGCCAGCAGTGAAAGAAGCGGGGGGGCCGAGGAGCAGTTCTTC.

This clone showed up just once. V and J are TRBV5-4 and TRBJ2-7; 9 nucleotides line up with TRBD2. Trimming cost V 4 bases and J 0 bases; bases outside gene matches: 5. Germline-derived CDR1 and CDR2 are SGHNT and YYREEE (reference sequence). The length of the CDR3 is 15 residues. As DNA, the CDR3 is TGTGCCAGCAGCCCGCTTAGCGGGAGCTCCTACGAGCAGTACTTC. This codes for CASSPLSGSSYEQYF.

This sequence joins TRBV5-1 and TRBJ2-2, with a tentative D call TRBD1 (6 bases). The CDR3 extends over 17 amino acids. Germline V gene data show CDR1 as SGHRS and CDR2 as YFSETQ. The V gene lost 4 bases and the J gene lost 0 bases, with 16 bases spanning the gap. DNA for the CDR3: TGCGCCAGCAGCCAAAAGCCTGGACAGACGAACACCGGGGAGCTGTTTTTT. Translating gives CASSQKPGQTNTGELFF.

The genes are TRBV11-3 and TRBJ2-1, with D maybe TRBD2 (6 bases). There are 16 residues in the CDR3. Per germline, CDR1 SGHNT and CDR2 YENEEA. V was clipped by 0 bases and J by 3 bases, with 12 bases between them. CDR3 DNA sequence: TGTGCCAGCAGCTTAGAAGGTGGGGGAGGCTACAATGAGCAGTTCTTC. It translates to CASSLEGGGGYNEQFF.

This clone showed up just a few times. The V gene is TRBV19, the J gene TRBJ2-7, with a possible D match to TRBD1 (6 bases). Per the germline V gene, CDR1 is LNHDA and CDR2 is SQIVND (reference sequence). The CDR3 is made up of 14 amino acids. Trimming removed 6 bases from V and 0 bases from J, with 12 bases in between. This CDR3 is CASSRDTSSYEQYF. CDR3 coding DNA: TGTGCCAGTAGCCGGGACACCTCCTCCTACGAGCAGTACTTC.

The chain recombines TRBV29-1 with TRBJ1-2; no clear D. V was clipped by 4 bases and J by 2 bases, with 5 bases between them. There are 11 residues in the CDR3. In germline, CDR1 is SQVTM, CDR2 ANQGSEA. CDR3 bases: TGCAGCGTTGGGGCAAACTATGGCTACACCTTC. It encodes CSVGANYGYTF.

V usage is TRBV27 and J usage is TRBJ2-7; 9 positions agree with TRBD1. V dropped 7 bases and J dropped 2; count of bases not matched to a gene: 12. This CDR3 region has 16 residues. Germline V lookup: CDR1 MNHEY, CDR2 SMNVEV (reference sequence). CDR3 residues: CASIHTPRTGAYEQYF. The CDR3 coding sequence is TGTGCCAGCATCCACACCCCCAGGACAGGGGCCTACGAGCAGTACTTC.

The rearrangement uses TRBV19 and TRBJ1-3; D is unclear. The CDR3 spans 13 residues. The V end lost 3 bases, the J end lost 2 bases, and 5 bases lay between the germline ends. Germline CDR1 is LNHDA and CDR2 is SQIVND (reference sequence). The CDR3: CASSINTGNTIYF. CDR3 bases: TGTGCCAGTAGTATCAACACTGGAAACACCATATATTTT.

The genes are TRBV30 and TRBJ1-1; D perhaps matches TRBD1 (6 bases). This CDR3 contains 14 residues. V was trimmed by 0 bases and J by 1 base, leaving 9 bases between them. Looked up from germline, CDR1 is GTSNPN and CDR2 is SVGIG (reference sequence). The CDR3 nucleotides read TGTGCCTGGAGTGTAACAGGGACGAACACTGAAGCTTTCTTT. This codes for CAWSVTGTNTEAFF.

The chain combines TRBV2 with TRBJ1-1, with 10 bases lining up with TRBD1. V shed 3 bases and J 0 bases; nucleotides not matched to a gene: 10. Germline lookup yields CDR1 SNHLY and CDR2 FYNNEI. The CDR3 is 18 amino acids. CDR3 DNA: TGTGCCAGCAGTGATCCGGACAGGGGGTATTTTATGAACACTGAAGCTTTCTTT. Residues: CASSDPDRGYFMNTEAFF.

This clone showed up just once. The chain has TRBV3-1 (or the pseudogene TRBV3-2) and TRBJ1-5; D gene unclear. The CDR3 loop spans 15 amino acids. Germline lookup yields CDR1 LGHDT and CDR2 YNNKEL (reference sequence). V lost 1 base to trimming and J lost 0 bases, with 7 bases between them. CDR3 region: CASSQGTLSNQPQHF. CDR3 in DNA: TGTGCCAGCAGCCAAGGTACTCTTAGCAATCAGCCCCAGCATTTT.

The V call is TRBV30, the J call TRBJ1-6; 7 nucleotides align to TRBD1. This CDR3 region has 14 residues. The V segment lost 4 bases and the J segment 6 bases; nucleotides outside the gene matches: 6. CDR1 GTSNPN and CDR2 SVGIG come from the germline V gene (reference sequence). In DNA form, the CDR3 reads TGTGCCTGGAAGACCGGGACAGTTAATTCACCCCTCCACTTT. It yields the protein CAWKTGTVNSPLHF.

This clone was observed once. V is TRBV12-3 or TRBV12-4 and J is TRBJ1-1; the D gene is possibly TRBD1 (5 bases). Trimming left V 7 bases short and J 2 bases short, with 8 bases between. The CDR3 runs to 12 residues. The DNA for the CDR3 is TGTGCCAGCACCGGACATAACACTGAAGCTTTCTTT. Amino acid sequence: CASTGHNTEAFF.

The rearrangement joins TRBV5-1 to TRBJ2-6; TRBD2 matches 9 bases. From germline, CDR1 is SGHRS and CDR2 YFSETQ. V trimming: 3 bases; J trimming: 0 bases; junction bases outside the gene matches: 4. The CDR3 covers 17 residues. CDR3 protein: CASSSTSGSSGANVLTF. The CDR3 DNA is TGCGCCAGCAGCTCGACTAGCGGAAGCTCTGGGGCCAACGTCCTGACTTTC.

The CDR3 nucleotides are TGTGCCAGCAGCGCGGACAGGGACACTGAAGCTTTCTTT. Translated: CASSADRDTEAFF. The V call is TRBV13, the J call TRBJ1-1, with 8 bases fitting TRBD1. V shed 5 bases, J shed 3 bases, and the junction held 2 bases outside the gene matches. CDR3 length equals 13 residues. The germline V gene encodes CDR1 PRHDT and CDR2 FYEKMQ (reference sequence). Looking up the rest from reference TRBV13 and TRBJ1-1 gives the full variable domain: AAGVIQSPRHLIKEKRETATLKCYPIPRHDTVYWYQQGPGQDPQFLISFYEKMQSDKGSIPDRFSAQQFSDYHSELNMSSLELGDSALYFCASSADRDTEAFFGQGTRLTVV.

V is TRBV6-5 and J is TRBJ2-3; D perhaps matches TRBD1 (6 bases). Germline CDR1 is MNHEY and CDR2 is SVGAGI. V lost 6 bases and J 4 bases, leaving 11 bases between the germline ends. CDR3 length equals 13 residues. CDR3 sequence: CASSPGTPDTQYF. The CDR3 nucleotides read TGTGCCAGCAGCCCCGGGACACCAGATACGCAGTATTTT.

The chain uses TRBV4-3 and TRBJ2-1; 8 nucleotides agree with TRBD2. Germline CDR1 and CDR2: LGHNA and YSLEER. V was pared by 3 bases and J by 8 bases, with 12 bases of the junction left unmatched. CDR3 size: 16 residues. The CDR3 protein is CASSQFLSGGYHEQFF. CDR3 nucleotides: TGCGCCAGCAGCCAGTTTCTTTCGGGAGGGTACCATGAGCAGTTCTTC.

This chain connects TRBV5-1 to TRBJ2-7; 9 bases map to TRBD2. The V and J ends lost 2 bases and 1 base, in that order; junction bases with no gene match: 1. The germline V gene has CDR1 SGHRS and CDR2 YFSETQ. The CDR3 totals 14 residues. CDR3 coding DNA: TGCGCCAGCAGCTTACTAGCGGGTTCCTACGAGCAGTACTTC. Translated, it gives CASSLLAGSYEQYF.

The rearrangement links TRBV15 to TRBJ1-3; a possible D gene is TRBD1 (5 bases). CDR3 length: 15 amino acids. Germline V CDR1 and CDR2: LNHNV, YYDKDF (reference sequence). V was clipped by 6 bases and J by 0 bases, with 12 bases between them. The CDR3 region is CATSLDRSSGNTIYF. The CDR3 nucleotides are TGTGCCACCAGTCTTGACAGAAGCTCTGGAAACACCATATATTTT.

The chain links TRBV28 to TRBJ2-7, with no clear D. This CDR3 has 13 residues. Germline-derived CDR1 and CDR2 are MDHEN and SYDVKM. Trimming removed 2 bases from V and 4 bases from J, with 9 bases in between. CDR3 DNA sequence: TGTGCCAGCAGTTTAGGCGAGGTTTACGAGCAGTACTTC. This gives the protein CASSLGEVYEQYF.

This rearrangement joins TRBV19 to TRBJ1-6; 7 bases are shared with TRBD1. Germline trimming cut 0 bases from V and 7 bases from J; bases unmatched to any gene: 3. This CDR3 has 15 amino acids. Germline loops: CDR1 LNHDA, CDR2 SQIVND (reference sequence). The CDR3 here is CASSIDPRGNSPLHF. The CDR3 DNA follows: TGTGCCAGTAGTATAGATCCCAGGGGGAATTCACCCCTCCACTTT.

This chain connects TRBV3-1 (or the pseudogene TRBV3-2) to TRBJ2-2; 7 nucleotides align to TRBD1. The junction had 20 bases not matched to a gene; V was cut back by 5 bases and J by 8 bases. This CDR3 region has 18 residues. Germline V lookup: CDR1 LGHDT, CDR2 YNNKEL (reference sequence). The CDR3 bases are TGTGCCAGCAGCGAAAGTCGCTCCGGGACAGACGCGACAGGGGAGCTGTTTTTT. Translating it yields CASSESRSGTDATGELFF.

This clone was seen a handful of times. Written as DNA, the CDR3 is TGTGCCAGCAGCCCCGGACTAGCGGGGCCTCGGTTCTTC. It is translated as CASSPGLAGPRFF. The V gene is TRBV3-1 (or the pseudogene TRBV3-2), the J gene TRBJ2-1, with TRBD2 identical over 12 bases. There are 13 residues in the CDR3. Trimming cost V 4 bases and J 15 bases; bases outside gene matches: 7. Germline V CDR1 and CDR2: LGHDT, YNNKEL (reference sequence).